A single sample gave rise to the 23 T cell receptor beta chains below, sequenced in a study of T cell repertoires in cytomegalovirus infection. TCRdb re-derived calls from the reads in MiXCR, one entry per CDR3 protein. The repertoire holds about 330,000 distinct CDR3 sequences, with about 35% as singletons. What these receptors recognize is not known. Sequencing was performed on cultured PBMCs, taken from culture after CMV antigen stimulation. The receptors originated from a human donor in good health (CMV status not recorded). Some clones in this sample may be carry-over from other donors' samples.

In its sample, this clonotype was seen a few times. V is TRBV6-5 and J is TRBJ2-2; 8 bases are shared with TRBD2. The CDR3 sequence is 15 residues long. The germline CDR1 and CDR2 sequences are MNHEY and SVGAGI. J gave up 8 bases and V 2 bases, and 7 bases lay outside the gene matches. Here the CDR3 reads CASSYGASGLGELFF. The CDR3 DNA follows: TGTGCCAGCAGTTACGGGGCTAGCGGGTTAGGGGAGCTGTTTTTT.

The V call is TRBV18, the J call TRBJ2-1; 13 bases match TRBD2. The germline gives CDR1 KGHSH, CDR2 LQKENI. This CDR3 spans 17 amino acids. With V trimmed by 3 bases and J by 6 bases, 8 bases remained unmatched. The CDR3: CASSPRTGTSGANEQFF. The CDR3 DNA sequence: TGTGCCAGCTCACCTCGTACCGGGACTAGCGGGGCCAATGAGCAGTTCTTC.

This chain links TRBV28 with TRBJ1-2, with a tentative D call TRBD1 (5 bases). This CDR3 region has 16 residues. V was cut by 10 bases and J by 4 bases, with 25 bases left in between. Germline values: CDR1 MDHEN, CDR2 SYDVKM. The CDR3 sequence: CATQVGEGLGGYGYTF. CDR3 DNA: TGTGCCACCCAAGTCGGCGAGGGACTGGGGGGCTATGGCTACACCTTC.

The rearrangement joins TRBV30 to TRBJ2-7; no firm D call. Trimming left V 2 bases short and J 3 bases short, with 8 bases between. From germline, CDR1 is GTSNPN and CDR2 SVGIG (reference sequence). The CDR3 is made up of 12 amino acids. CDR3 loop: CAWSPSGYEQYF. The CDR3 DNA is TGTGCCTGGAGTCCCTCGGGCTACGAGCAGTACTTC.

This clonotype was observed a few times. This chain joins TRBV2 and TRBJ2-5, with 7 bases that match TRBD2. The CDR3 loop spans 13 amino acids. Germline values: CDR1 SNHLY, CDR2 FYNNEI. V shed 9 bases and J 5 bases; nucleotides not matched to a gene: 9. The DNA of the CDR3 is TGTGCCAGTCGACGGGAGGTCTATGAGACCCAGTACTTC. It specifies CASRREVYETQYF.

This chain joins TRBV4-1 and TRBJ1-2; D ambiguous. Germline V gene sequence: CDR1 MGHRA, CDR2 YSYEKL. V was trimmed by 3 bases and J by 2 bases, leaving 13 bases between them. The CDR3 consists of 15 residues. The CDR3 is CASSHRLTTNYGYTF. CDR3 sequence (DNA): TGCGCCAGCAGCCATCGACTGACCACGAACTATGGCTACACCTTC.

This clonotype was picked up a small number of times. The chain is built from TRBV7-2 and TRBJ1-3, with D possibly matching TRBD1 (6 bases). The CDR3 is 18 amino acids. Germline V gene lookup returns CDR1 SGHTA and CDR2 FQGNSA. With 5 bases removed from V and 0 bases from J, the gap between germline ends came to 20 bases. The CDR3 bases are TGTGCCAGCAGCCTGGGGGGCGGGACACGATACTCTGGAAACACCATATATTTT. Translation: CASSLGGGTRYSGNTIYF.

V and J are TRBV20-1 and TRBJ1-5; weak D call: TRBD1 (6 bases). The V end was cut by 1 base, the J end by 0 bases, with 22 bases between. This CDR3 has 19 residues. Germline V CDR1 and CDR2: DFQATT, SNEGSKA (reference sequence). CDR3 region: CSARGPIFANRDSNQPQHF. CDR3 DNA sequence: TGCAGTGCTAGAGGTCCGATATTCGCAAACAGGGATAGCAATCAGCCCCAGCATTTT.

This clonotype has ten or more counts. This rearrangement joins TRBV7-2 to TRBJ2-7; TRBD1 agrees at 9 bases. Looked up from germline, CDR1 is SGHTA and CDR2 is FQGNSA. The CDR3 has 14 amino acids. With 4 bases clipped from V and 5 bases from J, the junction kept 6 bases outside the gene matches. CDR3: CASSSGTGINEQYF. DNA for the CDR3: TGTGCCAGCAGCTCGGGGACAGGGATAAACGAGCAGTACTTC.

The gene calls are TRBV6-9 and TRBJ2-1, with D perhaps matching TRBD2 (6 bases). This CDR3 region has 15 residues. V shed 6 bases and J shed 6 bases, with 18 bases lying between them. CDR1 is MNHGY and CDR2 is SVAAGI in the germline V gene. The CDR3 nucleotides are TGTGCCAGCAGGCACCAGAAGCGGGCCACCAATGAGCAGTTCTTC. It codes for CASRHQKRATNEQFF.

This clonotype was seen more than once but under ten times. The gene calls are TRBV7-9 and TRBJ1-1, with D tentatively TRBD1 (6 bases). This CDR3 contains 14 residues. Germline-derived CDR1 and CDR2 are SEHNR and FQNEAQ (reference sequence). Trimming cost V 5 bases and J 1 base, with 11 bases left between them. In DNA, the CDR3 is TGTGCCAGCAGCCGCCAGGGGACGAACACTGAAGCTTTCTTT. Translation gives CASSRQGTNTEAFF.

The chain combines TRBV9 with TRBJ2-1; maybe TRBD1 (5 bases). This CDR3 has 14 amino acids. V was cut by 4 bases and J by 6 bases, with 14 bases left in between. Germline-derived CDR1 and CDR2 are SGDLS and YYNGEE. In DNA, the CDR3 is TGTGCCAGCAGCTATGGCAGGGTGGGCAATGAGCAGTTCTTC. Protein product: CASSYGRVGNEQFF.

V and J are TRBV15 and TRBJ2-4, with TRBD2 as a possible D gene (6 bases). The V and J ends lost 0 bases and 6 bases respectively, with 21 bases between them. The CDR3 has 18 residues. Germline CDR1 LNHNV, CDR2 YYDKDF (reference sequence). The CDR3 spells CATSRDIVREQWGNIQYF. Written as DNA, the CDR3 is TGTGCCACCAGCAGAGATATTGTCCGGGAGCAATGGGGAAACATTCAGTACTTC.

This clonotype has only a few counts. This chain joins TRBV11-2 and TRBJ2-4; TRBD1 or TRBD2 may be the D gene (5 bases each). CDR3 length equals 12 residues. Germline assignment: CDR1 SGHAT and CDR2 FQNNGV. Trimming cost V 6 bases and J 9 bases, with 12 bases left between them. In DNA form, the CDR3 reads TGTGCCAGCAGTTTACGGGACGTCATTCAGTACTTC. The encoded protein is CASSLRDVIQYF.

This clonotype was picked up many times. The chain has TRBV7-2 and TRBJ1-6, with TRBD1 identical over 8 bases. Germline CDR1 SGHTA, CDR2 FQGNSA. Trimming removed 5 bases from V and 9 bases from J; junction bases left unmatched: 9. The CDR3 covers 15 residues. CDR3 bases: TGTGCCAGCAGCCCCGGACAGGGAGGTTTTTCACCCCTCCACTTT. Translating gives CASSPGQGGFSPLHF.

This clonotype is labeled medium-sized. This rearrangement joins TRBV5-6 to TRBJ1-2; TRBD1 might be the D (6 bases). The CDR3 consists of 14 residues. Germline CDR1 SGHDT, CDR2 YYEEEE. V shed 1 base and J shed 4 bases, with 11 bases lying between them. The CDR3 region is CASSLPGGGYGYTF. The CDR3 coding sequence is TGTGCCAGCAGCTTGCCCGGGGGCGGCTATGGCTACACCTTC.

The CDR3 sequence is CATIKGPTGSLGAFF. For the CDR3, the DNA is TGTGCCACCATTAAAGGACCGACAGGGTCGCTGGGAGCTTTCTTT. The V gene is TRBV6-8, the J gene TRBJ1-1; TRBD1 aligns across 7 bases. The trim removed 10 bases at V and 10 bases at J, leaving 21 bases unmatched. This CDR3 is 15 amino acids long. Per germline, CDR1 MNHGY and CDR2 SAAAGT.

This sequence joins TRBV10-3 and TRBJ2-7, with 9 nucleotides matching TRBD1. The germline V gene encodes CDR1 ENHRY and CDR2 SYGVKD. V lost 10 bases and J lost 1; bases outside the gene matches: 17. The CDR3 has 17 amino acids. As DNA, the CDR3 is TGTGCCACAGGCACTACAGGGGGCTCGACGTATTCCTACGAGCAGTACTTC. This translates into CATGTTGGSTYSYEQYF.

This rearrangement joins TRBV7-2 to TRBJ2-1, with 11 bases matching TRBD2. The J segment lost 9 bases and the V segment lost 5 bases, leaving 9 bases of the junction unmatched. This CDR3 spans 15 amino acids. CDR1 and CDR2 from the germline V gene are SGHTA and FQGNSA. CDR3 in DNA: TGTGCCAGCAGCCCCGGACTAGCGGGCCACGTTGAGCAGTTCTTC. It is translated as CASSPGLAGHVEQFF.

This clonotype showed up just once. The chain employs TRBV28 and TRBJ2-7; 8 bases match TRBD1. The germline gives CDR1 MDHEN, CDR2 SYDVKM. J lost 3 bases, V lost 4 bases, and 8 bases had no gene match. CDR3 length: 15 amino acids. DNA for the CDR3: TGTGCCAGCAGTTCCGGACAGGGCTTCGTCTACGAGCAGTACTTC. Encoded protein: CASSSGQGFVYEQYF.

This clonotype has only a few counts. V is TRBV7-8 and J is TRBJ2-3; no definite D call. Germline V gene sequence: CDR1 SGHVS, CDR2 FQNEAQ. V was pared by 3 bases and J by 6 bases, with 13 bases between. The CDR3 is made up of 14 amino acids. In DNA, the CDR3 is TGTGCCAGCAGCTTTGAGCTGTCTACGGATACGCAGTATTTT. This codes for CASSFELSTDTQYF.

The chain links TRBV27 to TRBJ2-3; TRBD1 might be the D (5 bases). V dropped 2 bases and J dropped 4 bases, with 13 bases sitting between them. This CDR3 has 15 residues. CDR1 MNHEY and CDR2 SMNVEV come from the germline V gene (reference sequence). In DNA, the CDR3 is TGTGCCAGCAGTTTAAACCCAGGGCGCCCAGATACGCAGTATTTT. Protein sequence: CASSLNPGRPDTQYF.

This clonotype showed up many times. The CDR3 DNA follows: TGTGCCAGCAGCCCGCGAGGGGCAGGGGCGTCCTACAATGAGCAGTTCTTC. This translates into CASSPRGAGASYNEQFF. The chain is built from TRBV11-2 and TRBJ2-1; D perhaps matches TRBD1 (6 bases). Germline CDR1 is SGHAT and CDR2 is FQNNGV. The CDR3 contains 17 residues. The ends were cut back, 5 bases at V and 1 base at J, with 18 bases in the middle.